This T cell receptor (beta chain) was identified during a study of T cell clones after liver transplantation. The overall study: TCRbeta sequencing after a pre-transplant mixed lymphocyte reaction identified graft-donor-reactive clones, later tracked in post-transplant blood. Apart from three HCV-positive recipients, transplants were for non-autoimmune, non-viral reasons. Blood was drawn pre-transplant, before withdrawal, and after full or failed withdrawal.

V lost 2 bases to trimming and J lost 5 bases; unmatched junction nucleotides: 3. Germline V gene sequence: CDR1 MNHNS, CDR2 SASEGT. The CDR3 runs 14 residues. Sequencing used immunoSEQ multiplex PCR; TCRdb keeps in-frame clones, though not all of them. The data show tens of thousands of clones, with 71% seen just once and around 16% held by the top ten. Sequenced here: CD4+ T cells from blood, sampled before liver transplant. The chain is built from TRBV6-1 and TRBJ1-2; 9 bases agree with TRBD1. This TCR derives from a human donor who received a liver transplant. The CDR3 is CASSEPGQGYGYTF. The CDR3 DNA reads TGTGCCAGCAGTGAACCGGGACAGGGATATGGCTACACCTTC.